Listed here are 19 T cell receptor beta chains from one sample, sequenced in a study of T cell responses to AZD1222 COVID-19 vaccine. Some clones are missing from TCRdb's copy, which holds only in-frame ones; the method was immunoSEQ multiplex PCR. The profile covers roughly 160,000 clones, with approximately 93% appearing a single time and approximately 0.97% taken by the ten largest. The material sequenced was peripheral blood, taken on day 0 of AZD1222 vaccination. All receptors come from an adult in good health.

The chain carries TRBV6-4 and TRBJ2-7, with 7 bases matching TRBD1. Germline values: CDR1 MRHNA, CDR2 SNTAGT. The CDR3 totals 16 residues. J gave up 0 bases and V 0 bases, and 5 bases lay outside the gene matches. The CDR3 region has the DNA TGTGCCAGCAGTGACTCGGGACAGCCGACCTCCTACGAGCAGTACTTC. It is translated as CASSDSGQPTSYEQYF.

This clone appeared once. The gene calls are TRBV4-1 and TRBJ1-2; D gene ambiguous. The CDR3 sequence is 14 residues long. The germline V gene has CDR1 MGHRA and CDR2 YSYEKL. Trimming took off 0 bases at V and 0 bases at J, with 5 bases between the two ends. The CDR3 DNA reads TGCGCCAGCAGCCAAGACAGCACTAACTATGGCTACACCTTC. Encoded protein: CASSQDSTNYGYTF.

This clone came up once. The V call is TRBV6-2 or TRBV6-3, the J call TRBJ2-2; tentative D call: TRBD2 (6 bases). Trimming took 5 bases from V and 0 from J, leaving 16 bases between them. The CDR3 sequence is 17 residues long. The V gene's germline CDR1 is MNHEY and CDR2 SVGEGT. The CDR3: CASSDMTGTSNTGELFF. The CDR3, as DNA: TGTGCCAGCAGTGACATGACCGGGACTTCGAACACCGGGGAGCTGTTTTTT.

This clone was counted once. J is TRBJ1-6 and V is TRBV9; the D gene is possibly TRBD1 (5 bases). Germline assignment: CDR1 SGDLS and CDR2 YYNGEE. CDR3 length equals 15 residues. The V and J ends lost 4 bases and 1 base respectively, with 9 bases between them. For the CDR3, the DNA is TGTGCCAGCAGCCCCCGACAGTCCTATAATTCACCCCTCCACTTT. Its protein is CASSPRQSYNSPLHF.

The chain carries TRBV27 and TRBJ2-1; D ambiguous. Deletions cut 6 bases from V and 6 bases from J, with 9 bases between. The germline gives CDR1 MNHEY, CDR2 SMNVEV (reference sequence). The CDR3 runs 12 residues. The CDR3 spells CASRGDPNEQFF. The CDR3 bases are TGTGCCAGCAGGGGTGACCCCAATGAGCAGTTCTTC.

The V call is TRBV2, the J call TRBJ2-5; D may be TRBD2 (6 bases). V was cut by 4 bases and J by 5 bases, with 11 bases left in between. Germline lookup yields CDR1 SNHLY and CDR2 FYNNEI. The CDR3 runs to 13 residues. Here the CDR3 DNA reads TGTGCCAGCAGTGGCGGGGCAGGGGAGACCCAGTACTTC. Encoded protein: CASSGGAGETQYF.

The chain uses TRBV15 and TRBJ1-3; unclear D gene. The CDR3 totals 13 residues. Looked up from germline, CDR1 is LNHNV and CDR2 is YYDKDF (reference sequence). V lost 5 bases, J lost 3 bases, and 8 bases lay in between. CDR3 nucleotide sequence: TGTGCCACCAGCCTCGACTTTGGAAACACCATATATTTT. Encoded protein: CATSLDFGNTIYF.

The chain combines TRBV11-2 with TRBJ1-1; perhaps TRBD1 as D (5 bases). The germline V and J ends were trimmed by 5 bases and 9 bases, with 22 bases remaining between them. Germline CDR1 reads SGHAT; CDR2 reads FQNNGV. The CDR3 extends over 15 amino acids. The CDR3 DNA is TGTGCCAGCAGCCTCTACAGCCAGGGAGGGAATCAAGCTTTCTTT. It translates to CASSLYSQGGNQAFF. Combining the CDR3 with reference TRBV11-2 and TRBJ1-1 gives the whole variable domain EAGVAQSPRYKIIEKRQSVAFWCNPISGHATLYWYQQILGQGPKLLIQFQNNGVVDDSQLPKDRFSAERLKGVDSTLKIQPAKLEDSAVYLCASSLYSQGGNQAFFGQGTRLTVV.

The chain carries TRBV6-2 or TRBV6-3 and TRBJ2-3, with 7 bases lining up with TRBD2. Losses at the gene ends were 3 bases for V and 2 bases for J; bases not matched to a gene: 8. Germline CDR1 reads MNHEY; CDR2 reads SVGEGT. This CDR3 contains 16 residues. The CDR3 DNA reads TGTGCCAGCAGTTATCGGGGGGAGGAACTCACAGATACGCAGTATTTT. Its translation is CASSYRGEELTDTQYF.

V usage is TRBV28 and J usage is TRBJ2-5, with 9 positions matching TRBD2. J lost 5 bases, V lost 5 bases, and 6 bases had no gene match. CDR1 and CDR2 from the germline V gene are MDHEN and SYDVKM. There are 14 residues in the CDR3. CDR3 loop: CASSAGGTSETQYF. The CDR3, as DNA: TGTGCCAGCAGTGCGGGGGGGACCTCGGAGACCCAGTACTTC. Based on the CDR3 plus reference TRBV28 and TRBJ2-5, the full variable domain is DVKVTQSSRYLVKRTGEKVFLECVQDMDHENMFWYRQDPGLGLRLIYFSYDVKMKEKGDIPEGYSVSREKKERFSLILESASTNQTSMYLCASSAGGTSETQYFGPGTRLLVL.

This clone was counted a few times. J is TRBJ2-1 and V is TRBV9, with 9 bases matching TRBD2. V dropped 1 base and J dropped 10; count of bases not matched to a gene: 12. From germline, CDR1 is SGDLS and CDR2 YYNGEE. This CDR3 contains 16 residues. As DNA, the CDR3 is TGTGCCAGCAGCGTAACCGGTGCGGGGGGGCTGTGGGAGCAGTTCTTC. This codes for CASSVTGAGGLWEQFF. The variable domain in full, with the rest retrieved from reference TRBV9 and TRBJ2-1, is DSGVTQTPKHLITATGQRVTLRCSPRSGDLSVYWYQQSLDQGLQFLIQYYNGEERAKGNILERFSAQQFPDLHSELNLSSLELGDSALYFCASSVTGAGGLWEQFFGPGTRLTVL.

CDR3: CATSDPSGGGYTF. Written as DNA, the CDR3 is TGTGCCACCAGTGATCCTAGTGGCGGAGGCTACACCTTC. The chain employs TRBV24-1 and TRBJ1-2; unclear D gene. There are 13 residues in the CDR3. Trimming left V 3 bases short and J 8 bases short, with 12 bases between. Germline CDR1 is KGHDR and CDR2 is SFDVKD.

This chain connects TRBV6-4 to TRBJ2-3; D call uncertain. CDR1 and CDR2 from the germline V gene are MRHNA and SNTAGT. The CDR3 spans 14 residues. Trimming stripped 0 bases from V and 5 bases from J, with 9 bases between. CDR3 nucleotide sequence: TGTGCCAGCAGTGACTCGGGAAAACTAGATACGCAGTATTTT. Translating it yields CASSDSGKLDTQYF.

About this clone: Other DNA sequences in this specimen translate into the identical CDR3. The gene calls are TRBV18 and TRBJ2-5, with 9 bases fitting TRBD1. Germline V gene sequence: CDR1 KGHSH, CDR2 LQKENI. Trimming took 0 bases from V and 5 from J; bases not matched to a gene: 4. The CDR3 loop spans 15 amino acids. As DNA, the CDR3 is TGTGCCAGCTCACCACCGGGACAGGGCGGGGAGACCCAGTACTTC. Protein: CASSPPGQGGETQYF.

This chain links TRBV6-5 with TRBJ1-6; 8 bases are a match to TRBD1. The CDR3 contains 14 residues. Germline CDR1 and CDR2: MNHEY and SVGAGI. J was trimmed by 7 bases and V by 5 bases; bases with no gene match: 4. The CDR3 bases are TGTGCCAGCAGTACGACAGGGGAAAATTCACCCCTCCACTTT. It codes for CASSTTGENSPLHF.

The chain links TRBV11-3 to TRBJ2-1; TRBD2 aligns across 10 bases. V shed 0 bases and J 6 bases; nucleotides not matched to a gene: 8. The CDR3 consists of 17 residues. From germline, CDR1 is SGHNT and CDR2 YENEEA. CDR3 protein: CASSLDQAGGPGNEQFF. In DNA, the CDR3 is TGTGCCAGCAGCTTAGATCAAGCGGGGGGGCCCGGCAATGAGCAGTTCTTC.

V is TRBV6-6 and J is TRBJ2-1; no definite D call. The ends were cut back, 0 bases at V and 5 bases at J, with 8 bases in the middle. The CDR3 sequence is 14 residues long. Germline V CDR1 and CDR2: MNHNY, SVGAGI (reference sequence). In nucleotides, the CDR3 is TGTGCCAGCAGTTACTCAGCCAGACACAATGAGCAGTTCTTC. It translates to CASSYSARHNEQFF.

The CDR3 sequence is CASSEAQGFYNSPLHF. CDR3 bases: TGTGCCAGCAGTGAGGCTCAGGGGTTCTATAATTCACCCCTCCACTTT. J is TRBJ1-6 and V is TRBV2; D perhaps matches TRBD1 (6 bases). The V gene lost 3 bases and the J gene lost 3 bases, with 12 bases spanning the gap. Germline values: CDR1 SNHLY, CDR2 FYNNEI. The CDR3 consists of 16 residues.

This clone was observed a few times. The chain employs TRBV4-1 and TRBJ1-4, with D possibly being TRBD1 (6 bases). V was clipped by 0 bases and J by 5 bases, with 10 bases between them. In germline, CDR1 is MGHRA, CDR2 YSYEKL. This CDR3 comprises 15 residues. CDR3 loop: CASSQERGMNEKLFF. DNA for the CDR3: TGCGCCAGCAGCCAAGAAAGGGGGATGAATGAAAAACTGTTTTTT.